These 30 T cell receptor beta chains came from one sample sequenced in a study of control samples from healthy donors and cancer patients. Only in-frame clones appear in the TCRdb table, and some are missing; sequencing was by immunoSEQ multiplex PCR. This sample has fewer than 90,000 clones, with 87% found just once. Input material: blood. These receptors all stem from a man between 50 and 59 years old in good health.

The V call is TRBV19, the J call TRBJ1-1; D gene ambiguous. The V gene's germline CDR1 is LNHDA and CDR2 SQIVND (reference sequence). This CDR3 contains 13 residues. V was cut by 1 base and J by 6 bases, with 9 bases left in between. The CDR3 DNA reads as TGTGCCAGTAGTATAGGAGGGTACCCTGAAGCTTTCTTT. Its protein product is CASSIGGYPEAFF.

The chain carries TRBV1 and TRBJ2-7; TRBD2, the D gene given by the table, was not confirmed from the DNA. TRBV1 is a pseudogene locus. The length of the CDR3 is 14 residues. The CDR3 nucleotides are TGCACCAGCAGCCATTCTCCCTTACTCTACGAGCAGTACGTC. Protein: CTSSHSPLLYEQYV.

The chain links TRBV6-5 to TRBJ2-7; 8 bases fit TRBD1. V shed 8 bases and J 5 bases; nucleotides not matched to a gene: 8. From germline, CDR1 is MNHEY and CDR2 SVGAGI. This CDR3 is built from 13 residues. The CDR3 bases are TGTGCCAGCTCTCAGGGGGCGCTCAACGAGCAGTACGTC. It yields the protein CASSQGALNEQYV.

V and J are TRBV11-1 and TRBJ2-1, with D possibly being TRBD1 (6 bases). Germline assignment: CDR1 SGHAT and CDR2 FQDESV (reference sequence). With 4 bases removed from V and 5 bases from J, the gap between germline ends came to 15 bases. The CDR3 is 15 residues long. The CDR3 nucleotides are TGTGCCAGCAGCTACCACAGGGTAAAGGACAATGAGCAGTTCTTC. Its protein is CASSYHRVKDNEQFF.

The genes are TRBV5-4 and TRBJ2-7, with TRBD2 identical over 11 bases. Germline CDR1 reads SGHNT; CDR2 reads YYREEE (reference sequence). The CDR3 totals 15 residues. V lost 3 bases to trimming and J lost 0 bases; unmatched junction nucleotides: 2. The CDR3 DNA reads TGTGCCAGCAGCTCCACTAGCGGGAGCTCCTACGAGCAGTACTTC. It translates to CASSSTSGSSYEQYF. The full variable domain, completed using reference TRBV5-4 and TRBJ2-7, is ETGVTQSPTHLIKTRGQQVTLRCSSQSGHNTVSWYQQALGQGPQFIFQYYREEENGRGNFPPRFSGLQFPNYSSELNVNALELDDSALYLCASSSTSGSSYEQYFGPGTRLTVT.

The CDR3 spells CASSLGRASSGNTIYF. In DNA, the CDR3 is TGTGCCAGCAGCTTAGGCCGGGCTTCCTCTGGAAACACCATATATTTT. This rearrangement joins TRBV13 to TRBJ1-3; D is unresolved. This CDR3 has 16 residues. From germline, CDR1 is PRHDT and CDR2 FYEKMQ (reference sequence). V dropped 0 bases and J dropped 0 bases, with 9 bases sitting between them.

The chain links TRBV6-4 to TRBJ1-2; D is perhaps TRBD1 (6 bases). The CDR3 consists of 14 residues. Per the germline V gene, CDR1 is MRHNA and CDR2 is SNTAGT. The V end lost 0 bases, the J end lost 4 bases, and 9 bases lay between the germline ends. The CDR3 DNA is TGTGCCAGCAGTGACTCAAGGGGGGGCTATGGCTACACCTTC. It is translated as CASSDSRGGYGYTF.

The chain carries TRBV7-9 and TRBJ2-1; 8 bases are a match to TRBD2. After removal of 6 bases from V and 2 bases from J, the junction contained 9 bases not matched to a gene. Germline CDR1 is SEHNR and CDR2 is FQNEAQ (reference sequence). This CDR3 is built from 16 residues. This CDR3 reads CASSFLSGRAYNEQFF. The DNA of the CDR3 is TGTGCCAGCAGTTTTTTGTCCGGGAGGGCCTACAATGAGCAGTTCTTC.

CDR3 in amino acids: CASSARTGLNEKLFF. The CDR3 DNA follows: TGTGCCAGTAGTGCCCGGACAGGTCTTAATGAAAAACTGTTTTTT. The rearrangement links TRBV19 to TRBJ1-4; 7 bases map to TRBD1. Germline V gene data show CDR1 as LNHDA and CDR2 as SQIVND (reference sequence). The length of the CDR3 is 15 residues. V lost 5 bases, J lost 4 bases, and 7 bases stayed unmatched.

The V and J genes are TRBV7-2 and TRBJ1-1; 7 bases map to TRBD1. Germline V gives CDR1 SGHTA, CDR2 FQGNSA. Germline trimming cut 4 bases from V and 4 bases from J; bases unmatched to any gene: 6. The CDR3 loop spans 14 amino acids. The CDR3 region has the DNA TGTGCCAGCAGCTCCCGACGGGACAGCACTGAAGCTTTCTTT. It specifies CASSSRRDSTEAFF.

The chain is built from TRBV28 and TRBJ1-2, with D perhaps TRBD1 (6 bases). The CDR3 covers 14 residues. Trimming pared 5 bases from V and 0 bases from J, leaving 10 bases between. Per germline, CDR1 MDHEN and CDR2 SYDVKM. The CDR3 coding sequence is TGTGCCAGCAGTCCAGGGACATCTAACTATGGCTACACCTTC. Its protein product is CASSPGTSNYGYTF.

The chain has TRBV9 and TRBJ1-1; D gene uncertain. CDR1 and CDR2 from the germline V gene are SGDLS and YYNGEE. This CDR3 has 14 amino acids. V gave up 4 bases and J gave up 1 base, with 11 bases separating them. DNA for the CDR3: TGTGCCAGCAGCCCCCTTGACGGGAACACTGAAGCTTTCTTT. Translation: CASSPLDGNTEAFF. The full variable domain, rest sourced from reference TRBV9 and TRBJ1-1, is DSGVTQTPKHLITATGQRVTLRCSPRSGDLSVYWYQQSLDQGLQFLIQYYNGEERAKGNILERFSAQQFPDLHSELNLSSLELGDSALYFCASSPLDGNTEAFFGQGTRLTVV.

The CDR3 sequence: CASSRTSGGYNEQFF. As DNA, the CDR3 is TGCGCCAGCAGTAGGACTAGCGGGGGTTACAATGAGCAGTTCTTC. J is TRBJ2-1 and V is TRBV10-2, with 13 bases fitting TRBD2. Trimming cost V 5 bases and J 4 bases; bases outside gene matches: 2. This CDR3 region has 15 residues. CDR1 and CDR2 (germline): WSHSY, SAAADI.

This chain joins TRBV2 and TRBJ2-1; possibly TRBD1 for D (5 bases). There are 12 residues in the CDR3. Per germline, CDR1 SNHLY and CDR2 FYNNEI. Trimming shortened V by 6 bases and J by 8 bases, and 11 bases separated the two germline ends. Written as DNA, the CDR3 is TGTGCCAGCAGCCCCAGGGTTTATGAGCAGTTCTTC. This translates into CASSPRVYEQFF. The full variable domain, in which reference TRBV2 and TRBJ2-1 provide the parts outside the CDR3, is EPEVTQTPSHQVTQMGQEVILRCVPISNHLYFYWYRQILGQKVEFLVSFYNNEISEKSEIFDDQFSVERPDGSNFTLKIRSTKLEDSAMYFCASSPRVYEQFFGPGTRLTVL.

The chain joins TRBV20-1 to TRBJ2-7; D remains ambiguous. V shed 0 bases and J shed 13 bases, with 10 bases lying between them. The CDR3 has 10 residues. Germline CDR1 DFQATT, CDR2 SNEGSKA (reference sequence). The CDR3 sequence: CSARDRRPYV. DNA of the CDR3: TGCAGTGCTAGAGACAGGCGCCCCTACGTC.

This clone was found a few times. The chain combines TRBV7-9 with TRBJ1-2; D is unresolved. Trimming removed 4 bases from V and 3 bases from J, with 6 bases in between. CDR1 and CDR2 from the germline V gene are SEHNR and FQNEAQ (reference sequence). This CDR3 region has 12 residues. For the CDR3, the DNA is TGTGCCAGCAGCTCAGAGGACTATGGCTACACCTTC. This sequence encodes CASSSEDYGYTF.

The chain's CDR3 is CASSNGLLYNEQFF. The CDR3, as DNA: TGTGCCAGCAGCAACGGACTACTCTACAATGAGCAGTTCTTC. The chain couples TRBV6-2 or TRBV6-3 to TRBJ2-1, with D perhaps TRBD2 (6 bases). The V end was cut by 6 bases, the J end by 3 bases, with 12 bases between. This CDR3 has 14 residues. The V gene's germline CDR1 is MNHEY and CDR2 SVGEGT.

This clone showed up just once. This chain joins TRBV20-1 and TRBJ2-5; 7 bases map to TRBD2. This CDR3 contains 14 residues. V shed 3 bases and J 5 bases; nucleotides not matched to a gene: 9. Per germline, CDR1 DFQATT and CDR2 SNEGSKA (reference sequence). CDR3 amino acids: CSASPAQGGETQYF. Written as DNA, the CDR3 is TGCAGTGCTAGTCCGGCCCAGGGAGGGGAGACCCAGTACTTC.

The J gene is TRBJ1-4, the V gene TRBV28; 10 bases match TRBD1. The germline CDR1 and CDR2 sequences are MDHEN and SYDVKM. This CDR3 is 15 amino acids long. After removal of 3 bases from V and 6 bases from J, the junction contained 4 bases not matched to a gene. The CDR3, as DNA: TGTGCCAGCAGTTTCGAGACAGGGGGCGATGAAAAACTGTTTTTT. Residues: CASSFETGGDEKLFF.

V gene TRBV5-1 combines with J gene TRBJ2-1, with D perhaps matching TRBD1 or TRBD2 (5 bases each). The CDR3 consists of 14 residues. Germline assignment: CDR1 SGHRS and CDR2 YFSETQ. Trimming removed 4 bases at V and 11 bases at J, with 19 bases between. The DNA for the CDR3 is TGCGCCAGCAGCCGCGTGGGCCAGGGAGAGAAGCAGTTCTTC. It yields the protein CASSRVGQGEKQFF.

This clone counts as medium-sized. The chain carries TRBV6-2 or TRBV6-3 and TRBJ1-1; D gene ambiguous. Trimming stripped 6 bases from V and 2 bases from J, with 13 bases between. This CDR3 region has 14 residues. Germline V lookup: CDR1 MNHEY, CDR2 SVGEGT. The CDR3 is CASSPWGGNTEAFF. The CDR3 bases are TGTGCCAGCAGCCCCTGGGGAGGTAACACTGAAGCTTTCTTT.

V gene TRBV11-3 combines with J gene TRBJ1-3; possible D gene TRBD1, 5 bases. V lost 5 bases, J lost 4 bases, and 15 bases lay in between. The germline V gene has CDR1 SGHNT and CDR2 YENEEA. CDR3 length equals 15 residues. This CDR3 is CASSPRRGEGNTIYF. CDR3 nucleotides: TGTGCCAGCAGCCCCCGGAGGGGAGAAGGAAACACCATATATTTT.

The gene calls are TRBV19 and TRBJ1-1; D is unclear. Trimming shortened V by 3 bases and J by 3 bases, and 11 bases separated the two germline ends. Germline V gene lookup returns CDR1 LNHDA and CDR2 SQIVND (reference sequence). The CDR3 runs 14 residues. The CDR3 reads CASSIYGVDTEAFF. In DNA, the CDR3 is TGTGCCAGTAGTATCTATGGGGTGGACACTGAAGCTTTCTTT.

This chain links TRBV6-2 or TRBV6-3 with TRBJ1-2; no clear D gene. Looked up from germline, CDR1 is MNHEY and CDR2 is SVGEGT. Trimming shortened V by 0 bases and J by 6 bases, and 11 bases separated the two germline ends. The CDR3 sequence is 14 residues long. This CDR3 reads CASSYSIFQDGYTF. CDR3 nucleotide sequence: TGTGCCAGCAGTTACTCGATTTTCCAGGATGGCTACACCTTC.

In DNA, the CDR3 is TGTGCCAGTAGTAGACAGGATAACTCCTACGAGCAGTACTTC. This translates into CASSRQDNSYEQYF. V and J are TRBV19 and TRBJ2-7; D may be TRBD1 (6 bases). CDR1 is LNHDA and CDR2 is SQIVND in the germline V gene (reference sequence). The CDR3 consists of 14 residues. Between the trimmed V and J ends, which lost 4 bases and 0 bases, there was a span of 10 bases.

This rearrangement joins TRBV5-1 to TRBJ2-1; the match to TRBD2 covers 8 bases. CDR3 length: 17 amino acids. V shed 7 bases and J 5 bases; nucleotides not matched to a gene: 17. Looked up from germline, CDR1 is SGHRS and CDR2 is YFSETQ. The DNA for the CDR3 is TGCGCCAGCGGCCGTCTTGACCGGGAGGGCCTAGACAATGAGCAGTTCTTC. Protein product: CASGRLDREGLDNEQFF.

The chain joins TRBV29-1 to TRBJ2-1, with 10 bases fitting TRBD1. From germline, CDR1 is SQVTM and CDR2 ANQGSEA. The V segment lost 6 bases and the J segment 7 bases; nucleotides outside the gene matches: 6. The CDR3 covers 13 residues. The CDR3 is CSVAGTGDNEQFF. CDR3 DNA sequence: TGCAGCGTCGCCGGGACAGGGGATAATGAGCAGTTCTTC.

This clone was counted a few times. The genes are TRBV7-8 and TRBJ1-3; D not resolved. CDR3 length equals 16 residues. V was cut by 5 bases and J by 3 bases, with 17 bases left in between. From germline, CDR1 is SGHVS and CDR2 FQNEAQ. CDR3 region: CASSVRRASGGNTIYF. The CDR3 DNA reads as TGTGCCAGCAGCGTAAGGAGGGCTTCGGGTGGAAACACCATATATTTT.

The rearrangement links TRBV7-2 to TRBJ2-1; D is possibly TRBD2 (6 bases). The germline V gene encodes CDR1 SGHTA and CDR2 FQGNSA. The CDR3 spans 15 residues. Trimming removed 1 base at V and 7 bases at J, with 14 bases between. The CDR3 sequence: CASSLGRLATNEQFF. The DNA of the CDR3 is TGTGCCAGCAGCTTAGGGCGGCTAGCGACGAATGAGCAGTTCTTC.

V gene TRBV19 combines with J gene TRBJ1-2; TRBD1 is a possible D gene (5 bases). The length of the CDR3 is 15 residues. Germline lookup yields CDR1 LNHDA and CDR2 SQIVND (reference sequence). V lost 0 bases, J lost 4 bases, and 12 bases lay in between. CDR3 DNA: TGTGCCAGTAGTATAGATCAGACAGCTATCTATGGCTACACCTTC. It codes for CASSIDQTAIYGYTF.